This TCR beta chain originates from a study of blood T cell repertoires in COVID-19. Study background: The study drew acute and convalescent COVID-19 samples from the United States, Italy and Spain.

TCRdb's copy holds only in-frame clones and misses some; the assay was immunoSEQ multiplex PCR. This table holds about 160,000 clones, more than 90% found once. V lost 6 bases, J lost 4 bases, and 10 bases stayed unmatched. The CDR3 covers 15 residues. Germline CDR1 reads SNHLY; CDR2 reads FYNNEI. V and J are TRBV2 and TRBJ2-7, with 9 bases aligning to TRBD1. This sequence was found in a man aged 60 to 69 with active or convalescent COVID-19. The sample was peripheral blood. The CDR3 DNA reads TGTGCCAGCAGGCTGACCACAGGGGGCGTTTACGAGCAGTACTTC. This sequence encodes CASRLTTGGVYEQYF.